The present entry profiles one TCR beta chain with its context. Antigen specificity is unknown. The data stem from a study of T-cell memory formation after mild COVID-19. Study-level background: Across donors, TCR clusters were largely donor specific.

Study findings and constraints: Pre-infection memory harbored some responding clones, suggesting cross-reactive memory joined. CD4/CD8 balance held among clones contracting day 15 to 85, and later expanders leaned CD4+. Specificity for SARS-CoV-2 was not confirmed among the second-wave clones peaking on day 37.

One entry per CDR3 protein results from TCRdb running MiXCR on the 5' RACE reads. The sample consists of hundreds of thousands of distinct CDR3 sequences, 18% of them appearing once. Trimming cost V 5 bases and J 5 bases, with 21 bases left between them. In germline, CDR1 is SGHTA, CDR2 FQGNSA. The CDR3 loop spans 16 amino acids. The sequenced material came from PBMCs or a T cell subset sorted from them (not recorded which). The chain uses TRBV7-2 and TRBJ1-2; D gene unclear. This clonotype was obtained from an adult woman who had mild COVID-19 (a few samples of this study predate the infection). Cell type and time point are not known. CDR3 nucleotide sequence: TGTGCCAGCAGCCTACCCTTCGGAGGAACTGGATATGGCTACACCTTC. It yields the protein CASSLPFGGTGYGYTF.